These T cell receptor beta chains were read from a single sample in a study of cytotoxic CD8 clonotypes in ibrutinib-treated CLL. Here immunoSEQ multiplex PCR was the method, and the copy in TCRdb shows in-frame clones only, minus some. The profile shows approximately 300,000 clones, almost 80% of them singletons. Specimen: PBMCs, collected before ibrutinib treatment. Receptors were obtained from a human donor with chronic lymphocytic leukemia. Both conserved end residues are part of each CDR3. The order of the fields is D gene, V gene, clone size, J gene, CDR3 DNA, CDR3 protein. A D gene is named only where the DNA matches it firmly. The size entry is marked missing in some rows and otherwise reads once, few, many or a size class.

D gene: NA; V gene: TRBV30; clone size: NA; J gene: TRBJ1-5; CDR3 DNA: TGTGCCTGGAGCCCAGGTTGGGGGGACTACAATCAGCCCCAGCATTTT; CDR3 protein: CAWSPGWGDYNQPQHF
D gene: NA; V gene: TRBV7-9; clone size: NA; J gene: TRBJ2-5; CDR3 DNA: TGTGCCAGCAGCCGACCCTCAGGAATAGTAGAGACCCAGTACTTC; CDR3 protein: CASSRPSGIVETQYF
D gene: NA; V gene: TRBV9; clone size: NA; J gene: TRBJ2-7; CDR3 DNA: TGTGCCAGCAGCGTAGTTTCACAGGCGGGGTACGAGCAGTACTTC; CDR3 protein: CASSVVSQAGYEQYF
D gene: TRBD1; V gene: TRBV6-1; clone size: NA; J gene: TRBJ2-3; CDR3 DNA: TGTGCCAGTCGGGGACATACAGGGGGCTCAGATACGCAGTATTTT; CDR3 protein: CASRGHTGGSDTQYF
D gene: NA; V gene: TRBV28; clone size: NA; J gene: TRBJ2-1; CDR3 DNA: TGTGCCAGCAGTTTATTTACGTCCTCGGGGGAGCAGTTCTTC; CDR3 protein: CASSLFTSSGEQFF
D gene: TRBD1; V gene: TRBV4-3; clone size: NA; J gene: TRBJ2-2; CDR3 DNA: TGCGCCAGCAGCCTCCTGGACAGGGCGGACGGGGAGCTGTTTTTT; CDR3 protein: CASSLLDRADGELFF
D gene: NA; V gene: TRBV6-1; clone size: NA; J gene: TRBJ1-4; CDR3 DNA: TGTGCCAGCAGTGATCTTTACAGGGCTACTAATGAAAAACTGTTTTTT; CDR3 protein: CASSDLYRATNEKLFF
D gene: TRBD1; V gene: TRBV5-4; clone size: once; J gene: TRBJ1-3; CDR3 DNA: TGTGCCAGCACCTCTTCCCGGGACAGCTCTGGAAACACCATATATTTT; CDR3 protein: CASTSSRDSSGNTIYF
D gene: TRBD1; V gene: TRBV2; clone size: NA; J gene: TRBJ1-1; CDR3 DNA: TGTGCCAGCAGCAGGACAGGGTGGACTGAAGCTTTCTTT; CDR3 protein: CASSRTGWTEAFF
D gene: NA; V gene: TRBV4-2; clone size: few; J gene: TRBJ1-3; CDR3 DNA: TGTGCCAGCAGCCGAGAGCTTGTCTACTCTGGAAACACCATATATTTT; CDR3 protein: CASSRELVYSGNTIYF
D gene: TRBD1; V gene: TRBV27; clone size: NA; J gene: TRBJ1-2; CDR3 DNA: TGTGCCAGCAGTCTAATCTACAGGGGGCATACCTATGGCTACACCTTC; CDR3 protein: CASSLIYRGHTYGYTF
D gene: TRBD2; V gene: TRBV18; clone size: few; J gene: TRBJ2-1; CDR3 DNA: TGTGCCAGCTCACCTAGTCTAGCGGGCTGGCGGGGGTACAATGAGCAGTTCTTC; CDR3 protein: CASSPSLAGWRGYNEQFF
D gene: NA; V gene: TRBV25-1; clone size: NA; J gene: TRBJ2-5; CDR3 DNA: TGTGCCAGCAAAGGCAAAAGGGACGGGGTTTTGGAGACCCAGTACTTC; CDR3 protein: CASKGKRDGVLETQYF
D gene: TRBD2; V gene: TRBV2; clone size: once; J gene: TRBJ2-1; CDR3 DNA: TGTGCCAACCCTCAGGTCAGCGGGGATGAGCAGTTCTTC; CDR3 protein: CANPQVSGDEQFF
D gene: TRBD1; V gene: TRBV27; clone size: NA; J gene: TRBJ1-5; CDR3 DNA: TGTGCCAGCAGTCTAGGACAGGGGGATCAGCCCCAGCATTTT; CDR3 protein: CASSLGQGDQPQHF
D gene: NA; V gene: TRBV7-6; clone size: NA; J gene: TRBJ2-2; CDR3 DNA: TGTGCCAGCAGCTTATTCGTGGGAAACACCGGGGAGCTGTTTTTT; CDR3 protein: CASSLFVGNTGELFF
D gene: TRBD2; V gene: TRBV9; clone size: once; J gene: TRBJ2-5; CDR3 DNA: TGTGCCAGCGGACTAGCGGGAGGGCTGGAGACCCAGTACTTC; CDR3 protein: CASGLAGGLETQYF
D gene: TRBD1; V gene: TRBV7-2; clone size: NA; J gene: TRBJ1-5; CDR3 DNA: TGTGCCAGCAGCTTAGAGTGGGGACAGGGTCCGATGGCCCAGCATTTT; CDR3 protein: CASSLEWGQGPMAQHF
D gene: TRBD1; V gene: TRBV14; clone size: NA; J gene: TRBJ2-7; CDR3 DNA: TGTGCCAGCAGCGCCGGACAGGGGGGCTTTTACGAGCAGTACTTC; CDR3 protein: CASSAGQGGFYEQYF
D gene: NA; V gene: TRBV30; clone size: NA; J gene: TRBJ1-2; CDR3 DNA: TGTGCCTGGGGGGGGACCTATGGCTACACCTTC; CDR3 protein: CAWGGTYGYTF
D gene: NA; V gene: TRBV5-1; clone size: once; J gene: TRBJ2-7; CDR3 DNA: TGCGCCAGCAGCTCTACTTGGGAAAACTACGAGCAGTACTTC; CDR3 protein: CASSSTWENYEQYF
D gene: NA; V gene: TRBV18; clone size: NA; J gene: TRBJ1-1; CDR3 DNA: TGTGCCACCCTTGTTATGAACACTGAAGCTTTCTTT; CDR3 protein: CATLVMNTEAFF
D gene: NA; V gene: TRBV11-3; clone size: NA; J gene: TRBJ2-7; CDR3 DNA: TGTGCCAGCAGCTTTCGACCGGGGGAGCAGTACTTC; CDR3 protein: CASSFRPGEQYF
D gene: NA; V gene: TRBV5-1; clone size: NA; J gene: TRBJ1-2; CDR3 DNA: TGCGCCAGCAGCTCGGGGCCAGCTCAGGGAACTAACTATGGCTACACCTTC; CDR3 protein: CASSSGPAQGTNYGYTF
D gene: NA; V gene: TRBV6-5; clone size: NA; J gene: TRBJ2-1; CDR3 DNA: TGTGCCAGCAGTTACTCGACTCCGCTAGCCGGGAATGAGCAGTTCTTC; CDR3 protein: CASSYSTPLAGNEQFF
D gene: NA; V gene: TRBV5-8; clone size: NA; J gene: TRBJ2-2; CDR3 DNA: TGTGCCAGCAGCTTGTCGGCTAGCTCCGACACCGGGGAGCTGTTTTTT; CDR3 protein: CASSLSASSDTGELFF
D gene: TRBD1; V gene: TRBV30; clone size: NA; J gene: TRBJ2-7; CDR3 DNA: TGTGCCTGGAGGCAGACAGGGGTCTTATACGAGCAGTACTTC; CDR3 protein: CAWRQTGVLYEQYF
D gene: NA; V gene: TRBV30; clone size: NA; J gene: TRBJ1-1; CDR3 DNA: TGTGCCTGGAGTAGGCTCACTGAAGCTTTCTTT; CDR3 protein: CAWSRLTEAFF
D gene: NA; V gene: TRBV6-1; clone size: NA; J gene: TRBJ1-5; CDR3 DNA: TGTGCCAGCAGTAGCCGGGTCTATAGCAATCAGCCCCAGCATTTT; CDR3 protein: CASSSRVYSNQPQHF
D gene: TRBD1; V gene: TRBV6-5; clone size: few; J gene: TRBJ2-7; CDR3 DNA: TGTGCCAGCAGTTACTCGAGAACAGGGGAGCTCTACGAGCAGTACTTC; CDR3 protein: CASSYSRTGELYEQYF
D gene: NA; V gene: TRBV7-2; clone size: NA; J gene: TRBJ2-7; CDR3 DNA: TGTGCCAGCAGCAGCAGACTCGCCGGGGAGCAGTACTTC; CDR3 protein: CASSSRLAGEQYF
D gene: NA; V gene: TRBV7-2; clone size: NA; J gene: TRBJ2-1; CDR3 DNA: TGTGCCAGCAGCTTAGGAGGACTTTACAATGAGCAGTTCTTC; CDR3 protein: CASSLGGLYNEQFF
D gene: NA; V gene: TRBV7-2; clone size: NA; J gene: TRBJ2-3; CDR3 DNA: TGTGCCAGCAGCCCGGGACTCTCTCAGGGCGCAGATACGCAGTATTTT; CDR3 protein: CASSPGLSQGADTQYF
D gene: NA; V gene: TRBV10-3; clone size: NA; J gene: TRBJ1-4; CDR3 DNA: TGTGCCATCAGTGAGTCGGGCGGCGCAAATAGGGAAAAACTGTTTTTT; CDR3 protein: CAISESGGANREKLFF
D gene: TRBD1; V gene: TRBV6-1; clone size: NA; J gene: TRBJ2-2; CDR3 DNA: TGTGCCAGCAGTGTGGACAGGGGGCTCGGCACCGGGGAGCTGTTTTTT; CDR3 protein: CASSVDRGLGTGELFF
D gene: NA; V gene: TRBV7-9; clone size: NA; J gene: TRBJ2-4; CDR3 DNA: TGTGCCAGCAGCTTAAGCGAGGAAAACATTCAGTACTTC; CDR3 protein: CASSLSEENIQYF
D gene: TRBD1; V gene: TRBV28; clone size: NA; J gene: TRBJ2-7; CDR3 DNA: TGTGCCAGCAGACAAACAGGGGTCCCCTACGAGCAGTACTTC; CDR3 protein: CASRQTGVPYEQYF
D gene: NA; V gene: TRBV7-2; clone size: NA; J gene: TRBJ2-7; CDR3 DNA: TGTGCCAGCAGCCCATCCCGGGACACCTACTACGAGCAGTACTTC; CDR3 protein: CASSPSRDTYYEQYF
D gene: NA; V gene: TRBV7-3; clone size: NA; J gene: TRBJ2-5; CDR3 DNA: TGTGCCAGCAGCCCCAGGGGGGGGCTAGAGACCCAGTACTTC; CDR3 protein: CASSPRGGLETQYF
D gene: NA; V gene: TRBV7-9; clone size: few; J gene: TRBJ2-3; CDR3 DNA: TGTGCCAGCAGAGAACGCGATACGCAGTATTTT; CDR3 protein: CASRERDTQYF
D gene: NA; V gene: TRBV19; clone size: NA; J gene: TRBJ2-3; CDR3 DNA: TGTGCCAGTAGTATTAAGGGGCGGACCTCAGATACGCAGTATTTT; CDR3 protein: CASSIKGRTSDTQYF
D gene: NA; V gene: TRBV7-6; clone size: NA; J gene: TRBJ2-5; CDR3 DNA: TGTGCCAGCAGCCTCGCTGAGACCCAGTACTTC; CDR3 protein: CASSLAETQYF
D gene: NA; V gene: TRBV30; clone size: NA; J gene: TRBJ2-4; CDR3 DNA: TGTGCCTGGAGTGTGGCGACGGGAAGCATTCAGTACTTC; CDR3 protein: CAWSVATGSIQYF
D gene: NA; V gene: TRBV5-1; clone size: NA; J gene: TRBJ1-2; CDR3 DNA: TGCGCCAGCAGCTTGGGGGATCTCGGGCGCTACACCTTC; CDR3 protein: CASSLGDLGRYTF
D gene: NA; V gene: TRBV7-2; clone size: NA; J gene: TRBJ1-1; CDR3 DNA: TGTGCCAGCAGCTTTGGGGGGCCGAACACTGAAGCTTTCTTT; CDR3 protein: CASSFGGPNTEAFF
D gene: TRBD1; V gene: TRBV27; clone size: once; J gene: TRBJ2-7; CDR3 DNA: TGTGCCAGCAGGGGACAGAATTCCTACGAGCAGTACTTC; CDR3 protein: CASRGQNSYEQYF
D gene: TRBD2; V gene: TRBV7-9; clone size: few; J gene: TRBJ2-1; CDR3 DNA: TGTGCCAGCAGCCCCCGGACTAGCTGGGAGCAGTTCTTC; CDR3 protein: CASSPRTSWEQFF
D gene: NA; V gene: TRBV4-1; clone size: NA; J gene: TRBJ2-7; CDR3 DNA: TGCGCCAGCAGCCAAAGAGGATCCTACGAGCAGTACTTC; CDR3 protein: CASSQRGSYEQYF
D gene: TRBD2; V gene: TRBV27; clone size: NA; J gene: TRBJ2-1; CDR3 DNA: TGTGCCAGCAGTTTATCGACGCCTAGCGGGATGTCCTACAATGAGCAGTTCTTC; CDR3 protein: CASSLSTPSGMSYNEQFF
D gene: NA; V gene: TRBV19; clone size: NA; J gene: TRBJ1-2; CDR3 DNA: TGTGCCAGTAGTGCAACAATACTTAACTATGGCTACACCTTC; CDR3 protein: CASSATILNYGYTF
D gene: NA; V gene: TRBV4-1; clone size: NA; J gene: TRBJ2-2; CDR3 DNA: TGCGCCAGCAGCCAAGGATCCGGGGAGCTGTTTTTT; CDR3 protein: CASSQGSGELFF
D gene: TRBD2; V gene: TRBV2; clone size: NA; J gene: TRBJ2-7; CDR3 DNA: TGTGCCAGCAGCGACCAACTAGCGGGAGTTTTCGAGCAGTACTTC; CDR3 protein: CASSDQLAGVFEQYF
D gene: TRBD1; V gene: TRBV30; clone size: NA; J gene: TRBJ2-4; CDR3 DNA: TGTGCCTGGAGTGTACCAGGGGGCCTAGCCAAAAACATTCAGTACTTC; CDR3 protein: CAWSVPGGLAKNIQYF
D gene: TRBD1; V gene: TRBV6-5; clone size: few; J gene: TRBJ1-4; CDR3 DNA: TGTGCCAGCAGTCCGGGACAGGGGATCGGACTGTTTTTT; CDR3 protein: CASSPGQGIGLFF